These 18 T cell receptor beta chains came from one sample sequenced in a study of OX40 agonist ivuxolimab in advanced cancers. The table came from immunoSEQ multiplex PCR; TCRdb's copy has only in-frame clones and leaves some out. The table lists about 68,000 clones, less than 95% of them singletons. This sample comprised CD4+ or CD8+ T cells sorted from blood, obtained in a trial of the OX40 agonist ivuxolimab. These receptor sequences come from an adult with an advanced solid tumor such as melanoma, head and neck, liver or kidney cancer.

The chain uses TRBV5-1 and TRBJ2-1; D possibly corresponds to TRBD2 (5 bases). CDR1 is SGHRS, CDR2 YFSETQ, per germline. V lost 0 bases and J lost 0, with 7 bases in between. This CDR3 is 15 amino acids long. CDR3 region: CASSLDGISYNEQFF. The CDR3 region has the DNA TGCGCCAGCAGCTTGGACGGGATCTCCTACAATGAGCAGTTCTTC.

The CDR3 bases are TGCGCCAGCAGTCGGGGGGGCCTGCAAGATACGCAGTATTTT. Its translation is CASSRGGLQDTQYF. The chain joins TRBV5-1 to TRBJ2-3, with 8 nucleotides matching TRBD2. V lost 5 bases, J lost 5 bases, and 7 bases stayed unmatched. The CDR3 has 14 amino acids. CDR1 is SGHRS, CDR2 YFSETQ, per germline.

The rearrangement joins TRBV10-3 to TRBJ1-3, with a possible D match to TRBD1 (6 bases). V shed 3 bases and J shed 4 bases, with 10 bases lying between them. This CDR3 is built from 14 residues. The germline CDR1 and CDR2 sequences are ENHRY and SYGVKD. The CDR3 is CAISDRGTGNTIYF. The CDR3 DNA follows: TGTGCCATCAGTGACAGGGGAACAGGAAACACCATATATTTT.

The CDR3 here is CASSLGTREQETQYF. CDR3 nucleotides: TGTGCCAGCAGCTTAGGCACTCGGGAGCAAGAGACCCAGTACTTC. The chain employs TRBV11-3 and TRBJ2-5; tentatively, D is TRBD2 (6 bases). CDR1 SGHNT and CDR2 YENEEA come from the germline V gene. The CDR3 spans 15 residues. The germline V and J ends were trimmed by 1 base and 2 bases, with 11 bases remaining between them.

The CDR3 protein is CASSSPPASETQYF. CDR3 DNA sequence: TGTGCCAGCAGCTCCCCCCCAGCTAGCGAGACCCAGTACTTC. The chain combines TRBV11-3 with TRBJ2-5, with D possibly matching TRBD2 (5 bases). V lost 4 bases and J lost 5, with 14 bases in between. Germline V gene lookup returns CDR1 SGHNT and CDR2 YENEEA. The CDR3 contains 14 residues. The variable domain in full, completed from reference TRBV11-3 and TRBJ2-5, reads EAGVVQSPRYKIIEKKQPVAFWCNPISGHNTLYWYLQNLGQGPELLIRYENEEAVDDSQLPKDRFSAERLKGVDSTLKIQPAELGDSAVYLCASSSPPASETQYFGPGTRLLVL.

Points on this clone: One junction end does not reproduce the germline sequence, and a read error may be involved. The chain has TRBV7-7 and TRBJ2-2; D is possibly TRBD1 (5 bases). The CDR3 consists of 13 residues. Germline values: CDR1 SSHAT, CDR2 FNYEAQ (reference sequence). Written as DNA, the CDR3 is TGTGCTAGCAGCCAATCAGGGACCGGGGAGCTGTTTTTT. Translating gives CASSQSGTGELFF.

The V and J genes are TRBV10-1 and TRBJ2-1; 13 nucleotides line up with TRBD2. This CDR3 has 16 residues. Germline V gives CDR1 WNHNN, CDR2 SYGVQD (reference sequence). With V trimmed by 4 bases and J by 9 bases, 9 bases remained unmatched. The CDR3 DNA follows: TGCGCCAGCAGTGGGCCGGGACTAGCGGGAATCGGTGAGCAGTTCTTC. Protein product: CASSGPGLAGIGEQFF.

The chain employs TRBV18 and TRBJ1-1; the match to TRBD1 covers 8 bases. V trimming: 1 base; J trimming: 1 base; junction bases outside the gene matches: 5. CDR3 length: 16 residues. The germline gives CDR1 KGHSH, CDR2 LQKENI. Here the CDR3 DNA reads TGTGCCAGCTCACCACGGGGCGGACAGGGGAACACTGAAGCTTTCTTT. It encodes CASSPRGGQGNTEAFF.

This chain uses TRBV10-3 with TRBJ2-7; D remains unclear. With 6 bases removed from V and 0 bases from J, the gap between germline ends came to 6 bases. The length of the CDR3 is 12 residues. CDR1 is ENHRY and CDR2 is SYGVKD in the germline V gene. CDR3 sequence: CAISKNSYEQYF. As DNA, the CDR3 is TGTGCCATCAGCAAAAACTCCTACGAGCAGTACTTC.

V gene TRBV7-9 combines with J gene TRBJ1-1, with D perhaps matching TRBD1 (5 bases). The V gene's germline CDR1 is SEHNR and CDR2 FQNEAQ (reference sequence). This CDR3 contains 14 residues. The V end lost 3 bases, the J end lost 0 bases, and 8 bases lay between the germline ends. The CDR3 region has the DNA TGTGCCAGCAGCTTTGACAGCTTGAACACTGAAGCTTTCTTT. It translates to CASSFDSLNTEAFF. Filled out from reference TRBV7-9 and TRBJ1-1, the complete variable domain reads DTGVSQNPRHKITKRGQNVTFRCDPISEHNRLYWYRQTLGQGPEFLTYFQNEAQLEKSRLLSDRFSAERPKGSFSTLEIQRTEQGDSAMYLCASSFDSLNTEAFFGQGTRLTVV.

This chain's CDR3 is CASSFAGRGGTDTQYF. CDR3 in DNA: TGTGCCAGCAGCTTCGCTGGGCGGGGGGGCACAGATACGCAGTATTTT. This chain uses TRBV27 with TRBJ2-3; TRBD2 agrees at 8 bases. CDR3 length: 16 residues. Trimming removed 6 bases from V and 1 base from J; junction bases left unmatched: 9. Germline V CDR1 and CDR2: MNHEY, SMNVEV (reference sequence).

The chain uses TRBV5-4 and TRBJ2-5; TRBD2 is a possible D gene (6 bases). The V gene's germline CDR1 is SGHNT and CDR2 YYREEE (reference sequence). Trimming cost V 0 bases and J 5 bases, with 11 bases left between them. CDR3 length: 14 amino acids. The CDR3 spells CASSLDPSGETQYF. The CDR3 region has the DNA TGTGCCAGCAGCTTGGACCCCAGCGGGGAGACCCAGTACTTC.

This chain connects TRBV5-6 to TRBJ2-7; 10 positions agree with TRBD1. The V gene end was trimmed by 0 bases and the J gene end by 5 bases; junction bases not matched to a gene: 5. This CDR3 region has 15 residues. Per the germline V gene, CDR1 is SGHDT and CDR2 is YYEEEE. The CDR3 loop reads CASSLAGQGYHEQYF. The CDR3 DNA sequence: TGTGCCAGCAGCTTGGCGGGACAGGGGTACCACGAGCAGTACTTC.

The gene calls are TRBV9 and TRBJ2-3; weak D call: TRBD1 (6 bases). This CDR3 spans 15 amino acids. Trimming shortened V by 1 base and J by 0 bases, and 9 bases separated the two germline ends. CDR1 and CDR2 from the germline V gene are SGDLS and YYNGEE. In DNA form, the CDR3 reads TGTGCCAGCAGCGTACTGGGGGCAAGCACAGATACGCAGTATTTT. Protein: CASSVLGASTDTQYF.

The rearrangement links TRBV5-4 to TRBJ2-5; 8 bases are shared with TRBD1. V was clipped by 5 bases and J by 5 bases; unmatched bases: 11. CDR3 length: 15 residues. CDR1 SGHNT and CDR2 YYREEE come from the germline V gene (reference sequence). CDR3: CASSPDRTGTETQYF. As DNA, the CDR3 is TGTGCCAGCAGTCCGGACAGGACAGGGACTGAGACCCAGTACTTC. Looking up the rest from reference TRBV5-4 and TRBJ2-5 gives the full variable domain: ETGVTQSPTHLIKTRGQQVTLRCSSQSGHNTVSWYQQALGQGPQFIFQYYREEENGRGNFPPRFSGLQFPNYSSELNVNALELDDSALYLCASSPDRTGTETQYFGPGTRLLVL.

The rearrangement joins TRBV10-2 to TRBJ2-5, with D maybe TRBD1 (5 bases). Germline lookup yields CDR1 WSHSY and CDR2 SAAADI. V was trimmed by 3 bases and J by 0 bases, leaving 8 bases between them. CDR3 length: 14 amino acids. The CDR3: CASSEQANQETQYF. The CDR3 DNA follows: TGCGCCAGCAGTGAACAGGCGAACCAAGAGACCCAGTACTTC.

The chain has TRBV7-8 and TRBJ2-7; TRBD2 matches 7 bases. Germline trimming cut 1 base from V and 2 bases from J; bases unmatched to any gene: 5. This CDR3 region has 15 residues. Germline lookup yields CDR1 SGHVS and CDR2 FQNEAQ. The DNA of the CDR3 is TGTGCCAGCAGCTTAGTGGGGGGAGGGCCCTACGAGCAGTACTTC. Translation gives CASSLVGGGPYEQYF.

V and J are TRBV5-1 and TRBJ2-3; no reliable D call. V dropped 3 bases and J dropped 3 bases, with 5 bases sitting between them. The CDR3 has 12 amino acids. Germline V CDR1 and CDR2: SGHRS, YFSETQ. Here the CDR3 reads CASSSFTDTQYF. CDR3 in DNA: TGCGCCAGCAGCTCTTTTACAGATACGCAGTATTTT. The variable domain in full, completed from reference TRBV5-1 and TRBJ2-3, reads KAGVTQTPRYLIKTRGQQVTLSCSPISGHRSVSWYQQTPGQGLQFLFEYFSETQRNKGNFPGRFSGRQFSNSRSEMNVSTLELGDSALYLCASSSFTDTQYFGPGTRLTVL.